This is a list of T cell receptor beta chains from one sample in a study of prognosis after radiotherapy for stage I lung cancer. MiXCR was run by TCRdb on the multiplex PCR reads, yielding one entry per CDR3 protein. The profile shows over 50,000 distinct CDR3 sequences, about 32% of them singletons. Sequenced material: PBMCs, taken before or after stereotactic body radiation therapy (not recorded which). These receptor sequences come from a donor over 45 with non-small cell lung cancer. Both conserved end residues are part of each CDR3.

v_call	j_call	cdr3_aa
TRBV6-4	TRBJ2-7	CASRPTEGKQYF
TRBV5-1	TRBJ2-1	CASSVGLDNEQFF
TRBV3-1	TRBJ1-5	CASSQTGPQHF
TRBV11-1	TRBJ2-1	CASSPGLAEYNEQFF
TRBV20-1	TRBJ2-2	CSSRLVQTNTGELFF
TRBV28	TRBJ2-7	CASSRSGSRSYEQYF
TRBV5-4	TRBJ2-1	CASSLGGVTYNEQFF
TRBV9	TRBJ2-7	CASSQLSLLGAEQYF
TRBV5-1	TRBJ1-1	CASSLGRDTEAFF
TRBV25-1	TRBJ2-1	CASSELGLGNYNEQFF
TRBV19	TRBJ1-5	CASSPRRDSNQPQHF
TRBV5-4	TRBJ1-4	CASSRGGDANEKLFF
TRBV11-3	TRBJ2-5	CPLEVAEETQYF
TRBV30	TRBJ2-5	CAWRGGRETQYF
TRBV7-2	TRBJ2-7	CASSIQGSYEQYF
TRBV6-5	TRBJ1-5	CASSSGQVGNQPQHF
TRBV12-3/TRBV12-4	TRBJ2-7	CASRQSGLAGGPGEQYF
TRBV18	TRBJ2-7	CASSQQGALLSDQYF
TRBV19	TRBJ2-3	CASTVTSGTTDTQYF
TRBV11-2	TRBJ1-1	CASSHRENTEAFF
TRBV28	TRBJ1-3	CASSQGTGNTIYF
TRBV13	TRBJ2-2	CASSLVPSGSDTGELFF
TRBV27	TRBJ1-5	CASSQGANQPQHF
TRBV6-1	TRBJ2-7	CASTPQYGYEQYF
TRBV7-3	TRBJ1-6	CASSLTSPGGSPLHF
TRBV7-9	TRBJ2-3	CASSLQGSTDTQYF
TRBV7-3	TRBJ1-5	CASSPQPTGSPQHF
TRBV9	TRBJ1-1	CASSVGANTEAFF
TRBV7-9	TRBJ2-2	CASPGPQNTGELFF
TRBV5-4	TRBJ2-5	CASSLTGVGETQYF
TRBV5-1	TRBJ1-1	CASSLVPNPKPEAFF
TRBV7-2	TRBJ2-3	CASSLGPTRTDTQYF
TRBV27	TRBJ2-3	CASSFLPDRLDTQYF
TRBV27	TRBJ2-3	CASSPDRVDHSIDTQYF
TRBV6-1	TRBJ1-5	CASSEAGGDQPQHF
TRBV4-3	TRBJ1-1	CASSQESGTAGSAFF
TRBV29-1	TRBJ2-5	CSVVGPGPTAQETQYF